The 27 T cell receptor beta chains below come from one sample, sequenced in a study of CD8+ T cells in alopecia areata (dated by TCRdb to the late 2010s). From alopecia areata patients, peripheral blood was collected along with lesional scalp punch biopsies. The library was obtained by the immunoSEQ multiplex PCR assay. For TCR sequencing, RNA was extracted from every sample and reverse transcribed into cDNA to serve as template. TCRdb holds this immuneACCESS table with in-frame rearrangements only. Some clones are missing; in checked studies, unresolved V genes explain under half, and the rest has no known cause. Counted in this sample were 12,000 or so clones; about 56% of them appeared once. Approximately 12% of the sample is held by the ten biggest clonotypes. Sequenced input: skin. The receptors come from a human donor with alopecia areata.

By share of the sample, this clone is medium-sized (0.01 to 0.1%). This chain connects TRBV28 to TRBJ2-7; 8 nucleotides align to TRBD1. V shed 3 bases, J shed 1 base, and the junction held 8 bases outside the gene matches. The CDR3 loop spans 16 amino acids. CDR1 and CDR2 from the germline V gene are MDHEN and SYDVKM. As DNA, the CDR3 is TGTGCCAGCAGTTTTCAAGGGAGGACAGGGTCCTACGAGCAGTACTTC. This gives the protein CASSFQGRTGSYEQYF.

This clone occurred a few times. The chain links TRBV29-1 to TRBJ2-1; the D gene could be TRBD1 or TRBD2 (5 bases each). The V and J ends lost 4 bases and 0 bases respectively, with 10 bases between them. The CDR3 covers 14 residues. Germline V gives CDR1 SQVTM, CDR2 ANQGSEA. The CDR3 loop is CSVAGRDSYNEQFF. The CDR3, as DNA: TGCAGCGTTGCAGGGAGAGACTCCTACAATGAGCAGTTCTTC.

This rearrangement joins TRBV7-9 to TRBJ2-1; 9 nucleotides match TRBD2. CDR1 and CDR2 from the germline V gene are SEHNR and FQNEAQ (reference sequence). The CDR3 extends over 16 amino acids. V dropped 3 bases and J dropped 7; count of bases not matched to a gene: 10. The CDR3 region has the DNA TGTGCCAGCAGCTTTAACGAGCGGGAGGTTGGAAATGAGCAGTTCTTC. It codes for CASSFNEREVGNEQFF.

This clone came up a few times. V is TRBV30 and J is TRBJ2-2; the D is unclear. The CDR3 runs 13 residues. V was shortened by 5 bases and J by 1 base, with 8 bases between the two germline ends. Germline V gene lookup returns CDR1 GTSNPN and CDR2 SVGIG (reference sequence). CDR3 DNA: TGTGCCTGGCAGGACGAGAACACCGGGGAGCTGTTTTTT. It translates to CAWQDENTGELFF.

The chain links TRBV5-6 to TRBJ2-3; the D is unclear. CDR3 length: 16 amino acids. The germline V and J ends were trimmed by 1 base and 6 bases, with 18 bases remaining between them. CDR1 SGHDT and CDR2 YYEEEE come from the germline V gene. DNA of the CDR3: TGTGCCAGCAGCTTGTGGACGGACCTCTTATCGGATACGCAGTATTTT. This gives the protein CASSLWTDLLSDTQYF.

The chain uses TRBV30 and TRBJ2-5, with D possibly being TRBD2 (6 bases). In germline, CDR1 is GTSNPN, CDR2 SVGIG (reference sequence). Trimming stripped 5 bases from V and 4 bases from J, with 17 bases between. The CDR3 length is 14 residues. The CDR3 sequence is CAWAGGRSGETQYF. The CDR3, as DNA: TGTGCCTGGGCCGGGGGTAGGAGTGGAGAGACCCAGTACTTC.

This chain links TRBV6-6 with TRBJ2-5, with D unclear. Germline V gene lookup returns CDR1 MNHNY and CDR2 SVGAGI (reference sequence). Trimming stripped 5 bases from V and 5 bases from J, with 15 bases between. The CDR3 has 14 amino acids. The DNA for the CDR3 is TGTGCCAGCAGTCGAGACACCCAGAGGGAGACCCAGTACTTC. It encodes CASSRDTQRETQYF.

This clone was seen a handful of times. The chain recombines TRBV10-2 with TRBJ2-3; tentatively, D is TRBD2 (5 bases). This CDR3 has 15 residues. Trimming removed 2 bases at V and 2 bases at J, with 11 bases between. Germline V gene data show CDR1 as WSHSY and CDR2 as SAAADI. As DNA, the CDR3 is TGCGCCAGCAGTGAGATCGGGAAAGCCACAGATACGCAGTATTTT. This codes for CASSEIGKATDTQYF.

The chain has TRBV12-5 and TRBJ1-2; D gene unclear. The V end was cut by 1 base, the J end by 4 bases, with 7 bases between. Germline CDR1 is LGHNT and CDR2 is FRNRAP. This CDR3 comprises 13 residues. The CDR3 loop is CASGLGTTYGYTF. The CDR3, as DNA: TGTGCTAGTGGTTTGGGCACTACCTATGGCTACACCTTC. The variable domain in full, completed from reference TRBV12-5 and TRBJ1-2, reads DARVTQTPRHKVTEMGQEVTMRCQPILGHNTVFWYRQTMMQGLELLAYFRNRAPLDDSGMPKDRFSAEMPDATLATLKIQPSEPRDSAVYFCASGLGTTYGYTFGSGTRLTVV.

This clone was counted only a few times. This chain uses TRBV7-3 with TRBJ2-3, with TRBD2 identical over 7 bases. This CDR3 is 14 amino acids long. Germline CDR1 is SGHTA and CDR2 is FQGTGA. V trimming: 4 bases; J trimming: 4 bases; junction bases outside the gene matches: 5. CDR3 coding DNA: TGTGCCAGCAGCTCACTAGCGTCGGCAGATACGCAGTATTTT. This translates into CASSSLASADTQYF.

This clone has a single count. V and J are TRBV18 and TRBJ2-1; D gene ambiguous. Per germline, CDR1 KGHSH and CDR2 LQKENI. V dropped 4 bases and J dropped 6 bases, with 19 bases sitting between them. The CDR3 runs 16 residues. The CDR3 sequence: CASSHEPLVGINEQFF. CDR3 nucleotide sequence: TGTGCCAGCTCACATGAGCCATTGGTGGGGATCAATGAGCAGTTCTTC.

This clone showed up just a few times. The gene calls are TRBV6-5 and TRBJ1-5; D may be TRBD1 (6 bases). The CDR3 extends over 13 amino acids. V lost 7 bases to trimming and J lost 3 bases, with 10 bases between them. The germline CDR1 and CDR2 sequences are MNHEY and SVGAGI. DNA for the CDR3: TGTGCCAGCAAGGGGGGTTACAATCAGCCCCAGCATTTT. The encoded protein is CASKGGYNQPQHF.

This clone turned up a few times. The chain couples TRBV28 to TRBJ1-2; D call uncertain. This CDR3 is 13 amino acids long. In germline, CDR1 is MDHEN, CDR2 SYDVKM. Trimming took 6 bases from V and 1 from J, leaving 9 bases between them. CDR3 residues: CASRRTVNYGYTF. CDR3 DNA: TGTGCCAGCAGAAGGACGGTTAACTATGGCTACACCTTC.

This clone was recorded a few times. The V and J genes are TRBV4-1 and TRBJ2-3; TRBD2 matches 7 bases. CDR1 and CDR2 from the germline V gene are MGHRA and YSYEKL. This CDR3 is built from 14 residues. After removal of 0 bases from V and 6 bases from J, the junction contained 3 bases not matched to a gene. CDR3 amino acids: CASSQDRRGDTQYF. In DNA, the CDR3 is TGCGCCAGCAGCCAAGATCGGCGGGGGGATACGCAGTATTTT.

The chain has TRBV2 and TRBJ2-3; TRBD1 agrees at 9 bases. Germline lookup yields CDR1 SNHLY and CDR2 FYNNEI. J gave up 3 bases and V 8 bases, and 3 bases lay outside the gene matches. The CDR3 totals 13 residues. The CDR3 reads CASWDRVTDTQYF. CDR3 sequence (DNA): TGTGCCAGCTGGGACAGGGTTACAGATACGCAGTATTTT.

The chain is built from TRBV4-1 and TRBJ1-5; maybe TRBD1 (6 bases). The V gene's germline CDR1 is MGHRA and CDR2 YSYEKL. V lost 0 bases and J 6 bases, leaving 18 bases between the germline ends. This CDR3 region has 17 residues. The CDR3 loop is CASSQDPIGGAIQPQHF. CDR3 in DNA: TGCGCCAGCAGCCAAGATCCAATAGGGGGGGCAATTCAGCCCCAGCATTTT.

V gene TRBV30 combines with J gene TRBJ1-6; no clear D gene. Trimming shortened V by 4 bases and J by 0 bases, and 7 bases separated the two germline ends. This CDR3 comprises 14 residues. The germline CDR1 and CDR2 sequences are GTSNPN and SVGIG (reference sequence). CDR3 region: CAWIKGSYNSPLHF. The CDR3 DNA reads as TGTGCCTGGATTAAGGGCTCCTATAATTCACCCCTCCACTTT.

The genes are TRBV7-6 and TRBJ2-7; possibly TRBD2 for D (7 bases). The CDR3 has 11 residues. Per germline, CDR1 SGHVS and CDR2 FNYEAQ. Deletions cut 5 bases from V and 8 bases from J, with 10 bases between. CDR3 loop: CASSPGGQQYF. The CDR3 DNA reads TGTGCCAGCAGCCCCGGGGGGCAGCAGTACTTC.

This clone was picked up a small number of times. The gene calls are TRBV6-5 and TRBJ2-1, with D perhaps matching TRBD2 (5 bases). The CDR3 is 16 amino acids. Germline V gives CDR1 MNHEY, CDR2 SVGAGI. V was clipped by 0 bases and J by 0 bases, with 9 bases between them. CDR3 nucleotide sequence: TGTGCCAGCAGTTACTCACCGGGGAGCTCCTACAATGAGCAGTTCTTC. This encodes CASSYSPGSSYNEQFF.

In this sample, this clone turned up a few times. In nucleotides, the CDR3 is TGCAGCGTTGTCATCATCGGGGTTACGAATGAGCAGTTCTTC. The encoded protein is CSVVIIGVTNEQFF. The chain joins TRBV29-1 to TRBJ2-1; tentatively, D is TRBD2 (5 bases). Germline V gene lookup returns CDR1 SQVTM and CDR2 ANQGSEA. There are 14 residues in the CDR3. With 4 bases removed from V and 7 bases from J, the gap between germline ends came to 17 bases.

The chain recombines TRBV4-1 with TRBJ2-4; D might be TRBD1 or TRBD2, each matching 5 bases. This CDR3 has 15 residues. Deletions cut 0 bases from V and 8 bases from J, with 14 bases between. Germline lookup yields CDR1 MGHRA and CDR2 YSYEKL. CDR3 DNA: TGCGCCAGCAGCCAAGATCGGGGCCGCAAGGACATTCAGTACTTC. It is translated as CASSQDRGRKDIQYF.

Judged by abundance, this clone is medium-sized (0.01 to 0.1%). V is TRBV10-3 and J is TRBJ2-3; the D gene is possibly TRBD1 (5 bases). Germline V gives CDR1 ENHRY, CDR2 SYGVKD. Between the trimmed V and J ends, which lost 2 bases and 4 bases, there was a span of 10 bases. The CDR3 contains 14 residues. The DNA of the CDR3 is TGTGCCATCAGTGAGCCCCAGGGCTCAGATACGCAGTATTTT. It codes for CAISEPQGSDTQYF.

The CDR3 DNA reads TGTGCCAGCGGGACTAGCGGCGGGCGCTACGAGCAGTACTTC. Translated, it gives CASGTSGGRYEQYF. The gene calls are TRBV2 and TRBJ2-7, with 11 positions matching TRBD2. Germline V gene sequence: CDR1 SNHLY, CDR2 FYNNEI. V trimming: 8 bases; J trimming: 3 bases; junction bases outside the gene matches: 6. The CDR3 covers 14 residues.

This chain links TRBV7-9 with TRBJ2-7; 9 positions match TRBD1. The CDR3 covers 14 residues. Per the germline V gene, CDR1 is SEHNR and CDR2 is FQNEAQ (reference sequence). V lost 5 bases and J lost 4; bases outside the gene matches: 6. DNA for the CDR3: TGTGCCAGCAGCCTACCGGGACAGGGTTACGAGCAGTACTTC. Residues: CASSLPGQGYEQYF. Supplemented by reference TRBV7-9 and TRBJ2-7, the full variable domain reads DTGVSQNPRHKITKRGQNVTFRCDPISEHNRLYWYRQTLGQGPEFLTYFQNEAQLEKSRLLSDRFSAERPKGSFSTLEIQRTEQGDSAMYLCASSLPGQGYEQYFGPGTRLTVT.

CDR3 coding DNA: TGTGCCAGCAGGGGGGCCGCGGATTATGCAACTAATGAAAAACTGTTTTTT. It yields the protein CASRGAADYATNEKLFF. The chain is built from TRBV2 and TRBJ1-4, with TRBD1 as a possible D gene (6 bases). Trimming removed 6 bases from V and 0 bases from J, with 17 bases in between. CDR1 is SNHLY and CDR2 is FYNNEI in the germline V gene. This CDR3 comprises 17 residues.

CDR3 coding DNA: TGTGCCAGCAGCTCATCCCTGGCTGGCAAACTGTTTTTT. Translated: CASSSSLAGKLFF. V and J are TRBV7-9 and TRBJ1-4; D gene ambiguous. This CDR3 has 13 residues. Germline V gene lookup returns CDR1 SEHNR and CDR2 FQNEAQ (reference sequence). The V end was cut by 4 bases, the J end by 11 bases, with 14 bases between.

V usage is TRBV4-1 and J usage is TRBJ2-1; 10 positions match TRBD2. The germline CDR1 and CDR2 sequences are MGHRA and YSYEKL. Trimming at V came to 1 base and at J to 7 bases, leaving 13 bases not matched to a gene. This CDR3 spans 18 amino acids. The CDR3 loop is CASSQGPSGGAKVNEQFF. CDR3 bases: TGCGCCAGCAGCCAAGGTCCCAGCGGGGGGGCCAAGGTTAATGAGCAGTTCTTC.